The 6 T cell receptor beta chains in this list originate from one sample, sequenced in a study of T-cell reconstitution after alpha-beta-depleted transplantation in children. The library targeted TCRbeta and was prepared with unique molecular identifiers. TCRdb passed the PCR reads through MiXCR, listing each CDR3 protein once. The profile shows 350,000 to 500,000 distinct CDR3 sequences, roughly two fifths of them singletons. The specimen was PBMCs, collected before TCRalphabeta/CD19-depleted stem cell transplant. Every receptor here comes from a girl between 2 and 10 years old with aplastic anemia, due to receive a stem cell transplant.

This clonotype was seen repeatedly, ten times or more. The chain uses TRBV29-1 and TRBJ2-7; 9 bases are a match to TRBD2. Germline trimming cut 2 bases from V and 3 bases from J; bases unmatched to any gene: 11. Germline CDR1 reads SQVTM; CDR2 reads ANQGSEA. The CDR3 consists of 16 residues. The DNA of the CDR3 is TGCAGCGTTGAACTCCCCTCCAGCGGGAGGCTCTACGAGCAGTACTTC. This codes for CSVELPSSGRLYEQYF.

The chain uses TRBV6-5 and TRBJ2-7, with 9 positions matching TRBD1. Germline V lookup: CDR1 MNHEY, CDR2 SVGAGI. V gave up 2 bases and J gave up 2 bases; unmatched junction bases: 4. The CDR3 totals 15 residues. This CDR3 is CASSYQGQGPYEQYF. The CDR3 bases are TGTGCCAGCAGTTACCAAGGACAGGGGCCCTACGAGCAGTACTTC.

The chain is built from TRBV10-3 and TRBJ2-7; 10 positions match TRBD1. The V and J ends lost 6 bases and 8 bases, in that order; junction bases with no gene match: 13. Germline values: CDR1 ENHRY, CDR2 SYGVKD. The length of the CDR3 is 15 residues. The CDR3 DNA sequence: TGTGCCATCAGCCCTGGGACAGGGGCTGAAAAGAAGCAGTACTTC. As protein: CAISPGTGAEKKQYF.

Details on this clonotype: One junction end disagrees with the germline gene, perhaps due to a read error. The chain couples TRBV29-1 to TRBJ2-1; 12 bases map to TRBD1. CDR1 and CDR2 (germline): SQVTM, ANQGSEA. This CDR3 spans 14 amino acids. The CDR3 region has the DNA TGCAGCGTAGAAGGGGACAGGGGGCGAGATGAGCAGTTCTTC. Translating it yields CSVEGDRGRDEQFF.

The table lists this clonotype with a few counts. This chain uses TRBV15 with TRBJ2-1, with 9 bases that match TRBD2. Germline V gives CDR1 LNHNV, CDR2 YYDKDF (reference sequence). Losses at the gene ends were 1 base for V and 6 bases for J; bases not matched to a gene: 13. There are 18 residues in the CDR3. The CDR3 DNA follows: TGTGCCACCAGCAGAGTCCCGGGACTAGCCCCTCGGGGCAATGAGCAGTTCTTC. It translates to CATSRVPGLAPRGNEQFF.

The chain has TRBV19 and TRBJ2-1, with TRBD1 matching over 9 bases. With V trimmed by 6 bases and J by 6 bases, 0 bases remained unmatched. The CDR3 has 12 amino acids. Germline assignment: CDR1 LNHDA and CDR2 SQIVND (reference sequence). The CDR3 sequence: CASRQGANEQFF. The CDR3 DNA is TGTGCCAGTAGACAGGGGGCCAATGAGCAGTTCTTC.